The rows below give T cell receptor beta chains drawn from one sample of a study of blood T cells in healthy people across ages. TCRdb passed the 5' RACE reads through MiXCR, listing each CDR3 protein once. This sample has more than 700,000 distinct CDR3 sequences, with less than 60% found just once. The sample consisted of blood. The origin of the receptors is an elderly man in good health. CDR3s include the opening cysteine and the closing phenylalanine or tryptophan. A D gene is named only where the DNA matches it firmly. Clone size appears in some rows only: once, few, many, or a class for an expanded clone.

v_gene,d_gene,abundance,j_gene,CDR3nt,CDR3aa
TRBV28,-,few,TRBJ2-3,TGTGCCTCCCAGAGGGGGTTAGCTAGCACAGATACGCAGTATTTT,CASQRGLASTDTQYF
TRBV28,TRBD1,-,TRBJ2-6,TGTGCCAGCAGTTCCCGACAGGGGGCTGCTTCATCTGGGGCCAACGTCCTGACTTTC,CASSSRQGAASSGANVLTF
TRBV10-3,-,-,TRBJ1-2,TGTGCCATCAGTGAGGAAGGGGGTCTGGGGAGCGGCTACACCTTC,CAISEEGGLGSGYTF
TRBV15,-,-,TRBJ1-5,TGTGCCACCAGTTTAGGGAGCAATCAGCCCCAGCATTTT,CATSLGSNQPQHF
TRBV12-3/TRBV12-4,TRBD2,many,TRBJ2-7,TGTGCCAGCAGTTTCCTTAGCGGGAGTATGTACGAGCAGTACTTC,CASSFLSGSMYEQYF
TRBV18,TRBD2,many,TRBJ2-3,TGTGCCAGCTCACTAAACCTAGCGGGAGCGCACACAGATACGCAGTATTTT,CASSLNLAGAHTDTQYF
TRBV15,TRBD2,many,TRBJ2-1,TGTGCCACCAATCCTCTAGCGGGCTCCTACAATGAGCAGTTCTTC,CATNPLAGSYNEQFF
TRBV5-4,-,few,TRBJ1-4,TGTGCCAGCAGCTTAAGAGCAGGGAATAATGAAAAACTGTTTTTT,CASSLRAGNNEKLFF
TRBV5-1,TRBD2,many,TRBJ2-5,TGCGCCAGCAGCCTGGGACTAGCGGACCAAGAGACCCAGTACTTC,CASSLGLADQETQYF
TRBV12-3/TRBV12-4,TRBD2,-,TRBJ2-7,TGTGCCGGCAGTTTGAAGGGGCTAGCGGGAGTCGGCGAGCAGTACTTC,CAGSLKGLAGVGEQYF
TRBV4-1,TRBD1,-,TRBJ1-2,TGCGCCAGCAGCCAAGGGACAGGGGGTTCAAACTATGGCTACACCTTC,CASSQGTGGSNYGYTF